These T cell receptor beta chains were read from a single sample in a study of cytomegalovirus exposure and HLA in healthy donors. The repertoire was sequenced with immunoSEQ multiplex PCR; TCRdb's copy has only in-frame clones and lacks some. The top ten hold approximately 1.1% of the sample, which has tens of thousands of clones, more than 75% seen once. Sequencing was done on a sample of PBMCs. The receptors originated from a man between 18 and 29 years old in good health and CMV-seronegative. The CDR3 runs from the conserved cysteine through the conserved F or W. A D gene is named only where the DNA matches it firmly. Part of the rows lack a size; the others show once, few, many or a class for expanded clones.

J	D	V	size	DNA	CDR3
TRBJ2-3	.	TRBV30	.	TGTGCCTGGAGTGTTTTGGGCTCAGATACGCAGTATTTT	CAWSVLGSDTQYF
TRBJ2-3	TRBD2	TRBV25-1	.	TGTGCCAGCAGGGGAGCTTTAGCGGGAGAGGTCACAGATACGCAGTATTTT	CASRGALAGEVTDTQYF
TRBJ1-2	TRBD1	TRBV4-2	.	TGTGCCAGCACCCCGGGGACAGGGTATGATGGCTACACCTTC	CASTPGTGYDGYTF
TRBJ1-2	TRBD1	TRBV5-6	.	TGTGCCAGCAGCCTTAGGACAGGGCGGAGGTATGGCTACACCTTC	CASSLRTGRRYGYTF
TRBJ2-3	TRBD2	TRBV27	.	TGTGCCAGCAGTTTATCGCGACTAGCCACAGATACGCAGTATTTT	CASSLSRLATDTQYF
TRBJ2-1	TRBD2	TRBV30	.	TGTGCCTGGAGTGTCCAACTTAGCGGGAGGTCCTACAATGAGCAGTTCTTC	CAWSVQLSGRSYNEQFF
TRBJ2-3	TRBD1	TRBV6-6	once	TGTGCCAGCACCTCCGGACAGGCAAAGACAGATACGCAGTATTTT	CASTSGQAKTDTQYF
TRBJ2-7	.	TRBV7-2	.	TGTGCCAGCAGCTTAGCTTCCGGGACACTCTACGAGCAGTACTTC	CASSLASGTLYEQYF
TRBJ2-7	.	TRBV30	few	TGTGCCTGGAGTGTACGCCGTACGCAGGGGCATCGGGAGCAGTACTTC	CAWSVRRTQGHREQYF
TRBJ1-1	.	TRBV7-8	.	TGTGCCAGCAGCGTAAGACAGGTTTTGGACACTGAAGCTTTCTTT	CASSVRQVLDTEAFF
TRBJ2-7	TRBD1	TRBV28	once	TGTGCCAGCAATCGATCCGGGACAGGATCCTACGAGCAGTACTTC	CASNRSGTGSYEQYF
TRBJ2-1	TRBD1	TRBV18	.	TGTGCCAGCTCACCTAAAGGCGGGACAGGGGTTTATGAGCAGTTCTTC	CASSPKGGTGVYEQFF
TRBJ2-7	TRBD1	TRBV29-1	.	TGCAGCGTCCTACCGGGACAGGGCTACGAGCAGTACTTC	CSVLPGQGYEQYF
TRBJ2-5	.	TRBV6-4	once	TGTGCCAGCAGTGTCGGGGAATCGGAGACCCAGTACTTC	CASSVGESETQYF
TRBJ2-1	.	TRBV28	.	TGTGCCAGCACCTTTGGGCTAGCCGCGAACAATGAGCAGTTCTTC	CASTFGLAANNEQFF
TRBJ2-7	TRBD2	TRBV7-9	.	TGTGCCAGCGGGAGCGGGAGGAACGGCGCCTACGAGCAGTACTTC	CASGSGRNGAYEQYF
TRBJ2-7	.	TRBV4-1	.	TGCGCCAGCGCACAGGGGACTGCTACCTACGAGCAGTACTTC	CASAQGTATYEQYF
TRBJ2-6	.	TRBV28	.	TGTGCCAGCAGTTCCGGAGCCGGGGCCAACGTCCTGACTTTC	CASSSGAGANVLTF
TRBJ2-1	.	TRBV4-3	.	TGCGCCAGCAGCCAAGACCGGGACTCCTACAATGAGCAGTTCTTC	CASSQDRDSYNEQFF
TRBJ2-5	.	TRBV4-1	.	TGCGCCAGCAGCCAAGCGATCAGGGAGACCCAGTACTTC	CASSQAIRETQYF
TRBJ1-1	.	TRBV6-6	.	TGTGCCAGCACTCCCTTAGGAGGAATAGAGGCTTTCTTT	CASTPLGGIEAFF
TRBJ2-6	.	TRBV5-1	.	TGCGCCAGCAGCGGGAGCCCGACGGCGGGAGGGGCCAACGTCCTGACTTTC	CASSGSPTAGGANVLTF
TRBJ2-5	.	TRBV7-2	.	TGTGCCAGCAGCCAACAGGGACGAGAGACCCAGTACTTC	CASSQQGRETQYF
TRBJ2-1	TRBD1	TRBV19	.	TGTGCCAGTAAACCGGGACAGGCCTACAATGAGCAGTTCTTC	CASKPGQAYNEQFF
TRBJ2-1	TRBD1	TRBV14	.	TGTGCCAGCAGCCCTCTTCTGGGACAGGGGGTCAATGAGCAGTTCTTC	CASSPLLGQGVNEQFF
TRBJ2-1	TRBD2	TRBV6-1	.	TGTGCCAGCAGTGGGGGGGGGTGGAGGCAGTTCTTC	CASSGGGWRQFF
TRBJ1-2	.	TRBV29-1	.	TGCAGCGTTGAGCCAGGGGTCTATGGCTACACCTTC	CSVEPGVYGYTF
TRBJ2-5	.	TRBV4-3	.	TGCGCCAGCGGACCCTCGGGGGGCGCAGAGACCCAGTACTTC	CASGPSGGAETQYF